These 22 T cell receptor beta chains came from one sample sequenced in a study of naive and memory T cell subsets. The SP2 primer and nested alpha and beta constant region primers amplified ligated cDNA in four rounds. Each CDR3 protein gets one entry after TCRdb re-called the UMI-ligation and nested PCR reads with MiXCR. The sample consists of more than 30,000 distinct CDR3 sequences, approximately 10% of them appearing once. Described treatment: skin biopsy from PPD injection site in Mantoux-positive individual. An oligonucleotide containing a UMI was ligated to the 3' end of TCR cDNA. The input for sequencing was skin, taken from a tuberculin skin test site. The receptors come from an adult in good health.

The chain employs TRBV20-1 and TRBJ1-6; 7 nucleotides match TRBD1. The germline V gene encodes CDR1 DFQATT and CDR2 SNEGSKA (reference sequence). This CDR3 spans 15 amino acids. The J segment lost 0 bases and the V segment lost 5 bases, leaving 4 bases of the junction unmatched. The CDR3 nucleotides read TGCAGTGCTTTGGGACAGAACTCCTATAATTCACCCCTCCACTTT. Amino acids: CSALGQNSYNSPLHF.

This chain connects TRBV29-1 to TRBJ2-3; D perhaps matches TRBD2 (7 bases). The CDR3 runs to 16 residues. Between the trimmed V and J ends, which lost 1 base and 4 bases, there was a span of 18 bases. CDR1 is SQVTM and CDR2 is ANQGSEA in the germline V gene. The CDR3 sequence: CSVEGGAGAGPDTQYF. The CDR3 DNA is TGCAGCGTTGAAGGGGGGGCGGGAGCGGGGCCAGATACGCAGTATTTT.

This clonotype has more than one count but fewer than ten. Written as DNA, the CDR3 is TGTGCCACCAGCAGAGATAGGGGGGAACCCGGGGAGCTGTTTTTT. It yields the protein CATSRDRGEPGELFF. The V call is TRBV15, the J call TRBJ2-2, with D perhaps being TRBD1 or TRBD2 (6 bases each). CDR1 and CDR2 (germline): LNHNV, YYDKDF (reference sequence). V gave up 0 bases and J gave up 6 bases, with 11 bases separating them. The CDR3 is made up of 15 amino acids.

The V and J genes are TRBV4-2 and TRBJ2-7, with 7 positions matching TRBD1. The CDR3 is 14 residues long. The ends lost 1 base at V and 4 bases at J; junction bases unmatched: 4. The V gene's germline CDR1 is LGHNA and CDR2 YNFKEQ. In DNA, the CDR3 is TGTGCCAGCAGCCAAGGGACAGGCAGGTACGAGCAGTACTTC. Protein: CASSQGTGRYEQYF.

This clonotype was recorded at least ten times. CDR3 nucleotide sequence: TGCAGTGCTAGAGAAGGGGGGGTTAGCAATCAGCCCCAGCATTTT. Translation gives CSAREGGVSNQPQHF. V and J are TRBV20-1 and TRBJ1-5; perhaps TRBD1 as D (6 bases). Between the trimmed V and J ends, which lost 0 bases and 0 bases, there was a span of 9 bases. The germline V gene has CDR1 DFQATT and CDR2 SNEGSKA (reference sequence). The CDR3 consists of 15 residues.

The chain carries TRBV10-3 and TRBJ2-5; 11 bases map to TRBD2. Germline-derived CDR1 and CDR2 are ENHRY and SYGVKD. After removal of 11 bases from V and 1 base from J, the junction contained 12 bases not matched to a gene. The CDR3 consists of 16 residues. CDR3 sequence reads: CAAGGTSGLLQETQYF. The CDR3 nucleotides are TGTGCCGCGGGGGGGACTAGCGGCCTCCTCCAAGAGACCCAGTACTTC.

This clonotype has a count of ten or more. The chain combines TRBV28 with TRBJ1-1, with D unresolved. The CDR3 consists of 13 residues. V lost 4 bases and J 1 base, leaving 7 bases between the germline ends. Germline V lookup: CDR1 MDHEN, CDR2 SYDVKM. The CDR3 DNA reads TGTGCCAGCAGTTGGCCAGGGAACACTGAAGCTTTCTTT. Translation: CASSWPGNTEAFF.

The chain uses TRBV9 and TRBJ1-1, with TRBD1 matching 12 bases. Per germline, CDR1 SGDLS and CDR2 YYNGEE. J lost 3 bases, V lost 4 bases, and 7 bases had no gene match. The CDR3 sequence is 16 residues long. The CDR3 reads CASSTGQGALDTEAFF. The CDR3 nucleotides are TGTGCCAGCAGCACGGGACAGGGGGCTTTGGACACTGAAGCTTTCTTT.

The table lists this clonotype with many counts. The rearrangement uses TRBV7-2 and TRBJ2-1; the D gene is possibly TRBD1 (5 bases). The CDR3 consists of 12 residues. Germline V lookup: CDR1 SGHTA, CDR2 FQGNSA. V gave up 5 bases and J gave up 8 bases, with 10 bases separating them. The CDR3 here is CASSRTRDEQFF. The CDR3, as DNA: TGTGCCAGCAGCCGAACCAGGGATGAGCAGTTCTTC.

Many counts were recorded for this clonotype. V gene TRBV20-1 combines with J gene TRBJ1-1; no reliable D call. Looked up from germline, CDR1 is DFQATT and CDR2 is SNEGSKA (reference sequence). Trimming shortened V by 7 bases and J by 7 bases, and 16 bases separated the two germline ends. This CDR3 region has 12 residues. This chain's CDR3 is CSDHLGISEAFF. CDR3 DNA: TGCAGTGATCATCTGGGAATTAGTGAAGCTTTCTTT.

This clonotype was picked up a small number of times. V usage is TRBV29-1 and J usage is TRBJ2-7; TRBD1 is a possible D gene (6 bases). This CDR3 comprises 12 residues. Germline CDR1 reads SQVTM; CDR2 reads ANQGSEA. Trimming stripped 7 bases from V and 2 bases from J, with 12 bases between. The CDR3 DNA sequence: TGCAGCGCCCGACAGGATACCTACGAGCAGTACTTC. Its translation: CSARQDTYEQYF.

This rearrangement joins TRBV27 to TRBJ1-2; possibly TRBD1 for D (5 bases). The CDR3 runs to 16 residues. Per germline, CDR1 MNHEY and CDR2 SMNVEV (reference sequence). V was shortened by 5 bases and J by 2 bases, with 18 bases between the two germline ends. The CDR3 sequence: CASSPVTPGRNYGYTF. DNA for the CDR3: TGTGCCAGCAGTCCCGTTACCCCGGGACGGAACTATGGCTACACCTTC.

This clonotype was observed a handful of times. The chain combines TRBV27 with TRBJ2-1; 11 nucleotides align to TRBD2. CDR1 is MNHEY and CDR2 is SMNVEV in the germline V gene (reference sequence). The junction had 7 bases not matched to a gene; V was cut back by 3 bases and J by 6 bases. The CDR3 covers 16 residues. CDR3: CASSFSGRAGINEQFF. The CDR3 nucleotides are TGTGCCAGCAGTTTTAGCGGGAGGGCCGGTATCAATGAGCAGTTCTTC.

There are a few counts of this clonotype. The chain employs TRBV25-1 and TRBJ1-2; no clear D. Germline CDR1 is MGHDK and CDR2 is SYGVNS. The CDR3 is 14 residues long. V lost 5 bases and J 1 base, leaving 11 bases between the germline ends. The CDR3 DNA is TGTGCCAGCAGTCCGTGGGTCTTTAACTATGGCTACACCTTC. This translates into CASSPWVFNYGYTF.

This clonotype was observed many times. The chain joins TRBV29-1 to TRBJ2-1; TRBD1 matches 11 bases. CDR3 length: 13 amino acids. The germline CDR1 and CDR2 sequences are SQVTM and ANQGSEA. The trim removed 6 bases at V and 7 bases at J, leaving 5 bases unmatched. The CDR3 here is CSVRTGGENEQFF. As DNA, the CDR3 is TGCAGCGTCCGGACAGGGGGCGAAAATGAGCAGTTCTTC.

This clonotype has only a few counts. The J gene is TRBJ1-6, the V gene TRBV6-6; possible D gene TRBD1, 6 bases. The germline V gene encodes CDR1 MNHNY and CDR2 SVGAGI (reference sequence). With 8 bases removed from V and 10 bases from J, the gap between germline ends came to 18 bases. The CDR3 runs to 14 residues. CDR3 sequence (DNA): TGTGCCAGCGACCCAAATGGGGGCGGATCACCCCTCCACTTT. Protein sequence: CASDPNGGGSPLHF.

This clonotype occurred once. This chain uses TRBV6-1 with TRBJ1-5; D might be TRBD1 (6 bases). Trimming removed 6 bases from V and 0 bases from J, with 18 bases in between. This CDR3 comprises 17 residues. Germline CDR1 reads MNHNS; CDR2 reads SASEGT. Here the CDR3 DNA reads TGTGCCAGCAGACAGGGAGTCTTGGTCGGTAGCAATCAGCCCCAGCATTTT. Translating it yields CASRQGVLVGSNQPQHF.

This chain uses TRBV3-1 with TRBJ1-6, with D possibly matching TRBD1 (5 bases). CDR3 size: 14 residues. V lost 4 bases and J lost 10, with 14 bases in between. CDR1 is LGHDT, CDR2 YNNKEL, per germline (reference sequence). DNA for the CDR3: TGTGCCAGCAGCCCCACTGGACAAGCATCACCCCTCCACTTT. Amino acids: CASSPTGQASPLHF.

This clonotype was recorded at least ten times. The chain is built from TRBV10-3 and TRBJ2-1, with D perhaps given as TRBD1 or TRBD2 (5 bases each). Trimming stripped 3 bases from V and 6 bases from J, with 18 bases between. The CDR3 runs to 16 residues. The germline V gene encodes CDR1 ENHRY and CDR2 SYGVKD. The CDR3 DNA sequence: TGTGCCATCAGTGAACCCGGGACGGAGTTACCCAATGAGCAGTTCTTC. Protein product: CAISEPGTELPNEQFF.

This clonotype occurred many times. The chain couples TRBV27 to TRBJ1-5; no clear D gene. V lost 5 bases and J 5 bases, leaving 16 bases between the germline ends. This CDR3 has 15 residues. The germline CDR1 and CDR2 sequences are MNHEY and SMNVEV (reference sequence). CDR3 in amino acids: CASSLDSQPHQPQHF. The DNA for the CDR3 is TGTGCCAGCAGTCTAGACTCTCAGCCACATCAGCCCCAGCATTTT.

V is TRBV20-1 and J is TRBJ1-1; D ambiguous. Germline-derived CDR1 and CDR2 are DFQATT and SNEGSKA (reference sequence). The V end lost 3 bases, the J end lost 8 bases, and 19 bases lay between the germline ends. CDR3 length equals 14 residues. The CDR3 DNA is TGCAGTGCTAGTTTGCCTCCCCGGGTTGAGGAAGCTTTCTTT. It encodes CSASLPPRVEEAFF.

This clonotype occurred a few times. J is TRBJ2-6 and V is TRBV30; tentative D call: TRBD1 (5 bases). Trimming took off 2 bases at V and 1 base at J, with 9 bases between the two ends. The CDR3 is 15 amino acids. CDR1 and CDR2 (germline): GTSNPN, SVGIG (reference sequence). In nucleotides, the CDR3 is TGTGCCTGGAGTCTACCAGGGTCTGGGGCCAACGTCCTGACTTTC. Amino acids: CAWSLPGSGANVLTF.